A single T cell receptor beta chain is shown here with its context. The sample comes from a study of blood T cell repertoires in COVID-19. The CDR3 covers 16 residues. Per the germline V gene, CDR1 is SGHAT and CDR2 is FQNNGV. V shed 5 bases and J 0 bases; nucleotides not matched to a gene: 5. Assay: immunoSEQ multiplex PCR; the TCRdb copy retains only in-frame clones and omits some. This table has fewer than 350,000 clones, 90% appearing once. This chain joins TRBV11-2 and TRBJ2-5, with 11 bases identical to TRBD2. Sequencing was carried out using PBMCs or T cells enriched from blood (not recorded which). This sequence was found in a young woman with acute COVID-19. In nucleotides, the CDR3 is TGTGCCAGCAGCCGGGGGGGACTAGCGGACCAAGAGACCCAGTACTTC. This encodes CASSRGGLADQETQYF.